The 25 T cell receptor beta chains reported below all come from one sample, sequenced in a study of shared clonotypes between healthy human individuals. Measured with immunoSEQ multiplex PCR; TCRdb has only the in-frame clones, and not every one. The sample lists just over 2,000,000 clones, 95% occurring once. The specimen sequenced was naive CD4+ T cells sorted from blood. The subset here: CD45RA+ positively selected. These receptors were obtained from a man between 18 and 29 years old in good health.

The chain carries TRBV18 and TRBJ1-3; D gene unclear. V lost 3 bases to trimming and J lost 0 bases, with 12 bases between them. The CDR3 is 16 amino acids. Per the germline V gene, CDR1 is KGHSH and CDR2 is LQKENI. This chain's CDR3 is CASSPTATFSGNTIYF. Written as DNA, the CDR3 is TGTGCCAGCTCACCGACCGCCACTTTCTCTGGAAACACCATATATTTT.

On this clone itself: Other nucleotide sequences in the sample specify the same CDR3. V usage is TRBV4-3 and J usage is TRBJ2-1; D is possibly TRBD1 or TRBD2 (5 bases each). From germline, CDR1 is LGHNA and CDR2 YSLEER. Trimming stripped 1 base from V and 4 bases from J, with 8 bases between. The CDR3 runs to 14 residues. This CDR3 reads CASSQGGPYNEQFF. CDR3 in DNA: TGCGCCAGCAGCCAAGGGGGACCTTACAATGAGCAGTTCTTC.

This sequence joins TRBV18 and TRBJ1-5; 8 bases are a match to TRBD1. The germline CDR1 and CDR2 sequences are KGHSH and LQKENI. This CDR3 has 17 amino acids. Trimming removed 6 bases from V and 6 bases from J; junction bases left unmatched: 16. The CDR3 loop is CASSPVTGVPQGQPQHF. The CDR3 DNA follows: TGTGCCAGCTCCCCCGTGACAGGGGTGCCCCAGGGTCAGCCCCAGCATTTT.

The chain combines TRBV5-4 with TRBJ2-5; TRBD2 matches at 8 bases. Per germline, CDR1 SGHNT and CDR2 YYREEE (reference sequence). There are 15 residues in the CDR3. Trimming removed 4 bases from V and 2 bases from J; junction bases left unmatched: 7. The chain's CDR3 is CASSHGLAGQETQYF. CDR3 bases: TGTGCCAGCAGCCACGGGTTAGCGGGGCAAGAGACCCAGTACTTC.

The chain has TRBV30 and TRBJ1-6; tentatively, D is TRBD1 (6 bases). Germline V lookup: CDR1 GTSNPN, CDR2 SVGIG (reference sequence). This CDR3 contains 13 residues. Trimming left V 2 bases short and J 9 bases short, with 11 bases between. For the CDR3, the DNA is TGTGCCTGGAGTCGGGAGGGGGGTTCACCCCTCCACTTT. As protein: CAWSREGGSPLHF.

The rearrangement uses TRBV10-3 and TRBJ2-2, with 7 positions matching TRBD2. The V and J ends lost 2 bases and 8 bases, in that order; junction bases with no gene match: 8. The germline V gene encodes CDR1 ENHRY and CDR2 SYGVKD. This CDR3 has 15 amino acids. In DNA form, the CDR3 reads TGTGCCATCAGTGAGACCTTTACTAGCGCTGGGGAGCTGTTTTTT. This sequence encodes CAISETFTSAGELFF.

The CDR3 protein is CASSPVLVRIGDGPATNEKLFF. As DNA, the CDR3 is TGTGCCAGCTCACCAGTACTGGTTCGGATAGGGGACGGTCCTGCAACTAATGAAAAACTGTTTTTT. The chain joins TRBV18 to TRBJ1-4; D perhaps matches TRBD1 (5 bases). The V end lost 2 bases, the J end lost 0 bases, and 28 bases lay between the germline ends. CDR3 length: 22 residues. The V gene's germline CDR1 is KGHSH and CDR2 LQKENI.

This sequence joins TRBV6-5 and TRBJ1-1; D gene ambiguous. Trimming removed 2 bases from V and 4 bases from J, with 11 bases in between. The CDR3 loop spans 14 amino acids. Germline assignment: CDR1 MNHEY and CDR2 SVGAGI. For the CDR3, the DNA is TGTGCCAGCAGTTACAGGTTCAAGGGCACTGAAGCTTTCTTT. It codes for CASSYRFKGTEAFF.

The chain uses TRBV11-2 and TRBJ1-3, with 9 bases fitting TRBD1. The CDR3 is 19 amino acids. Germline V gene sequence: CDR1 SGHAT, CDR2 FQNNGV. The ends lost 1 base at V and 0 bases at J; junction bases unmatched: 10. The CDR3 loop reads CASSLVRTGAISSGNTIYF. The CDR3 bases are TGTGCCAGCAGCTTAGTGAGGACAGGGGCCATCAGCTCTGGAAACACCATATATTTT.

The chain joins TRBV10-1 to TRBJ2-3; 8 nucleotides match TRBD2. Germline loops: CDR1 WNHNN, CDR2 SYGVQD (reference sequence). With V trimmed by 3 bases and J by 2 bases, 7 bases remained unmatched. The CDR3 consists of 16 residues. CDR3 bases: TGCGCCAGCAGTGAAGTGAGCGGGGGTCTCACAGATACGCAGTATTTT. It yields the protein CASSEVSGGLTDTQYF.

The chain couples TRBV20-1 to TRBJ2-1; D is unclear. Germline CDR1 reads DFQATT; CDR2 reads SNEGSKA (reference sequence). The V end lost 5 bases, the J end lost 10 bases, and 9 bases lay between the germline ends. This CDR3 spans 10 amino acids. CDR3 bases: TGCAGTGCTCCCAGCAGGGAGCAGTTCTTC. Its protein is CSAPSREQFF.

The genes are TRBV2 and TRBJ2-1; possibly TRBD2 for D (6 bases). CDR3 size: 16 residues. The V end was cut by 2 bases, the J end by 7 bases, with 18 bases between. Germline CDR1 SNHLY, CDR2 FYNNEI. The CDR3 region is CASSESIGLLRNEQFF. CDR3 bases: TGTGCCAGCAGTGAATCTATTGGACTATTAAGGAATGAGCAGTTCTTC.

The chain uses TRBV5-4 and TRBJ2-2; 7 nucleotides agree with TRBD1. CDR1 and CDR2 (germline): SGHNT, YYREEE (reference sequence). With V trimmed by 2 bases and J by 7 bases, 8 bases remained unmatched. This CDR3 contains 15 residues. CDR3 coding DNA: TGTGCCAGCAGCTTAGGACAGGCCGTAGGCGGGGAGCTGTTTTTT. Residues: CASSLGQAVGGELFF.

This chain joins TRBV5-1 and TRBJ2-5; TRBD2 matches 11 bases. Germline V gene sequence: CDR1 SGHRS, CDR2 YFSETQ. The CDR3 totals 14 residues. Germline trimming cut 4 bases from V and 7 bases from J; bases unmatched to any gene: 6. The CDR3 nucleotides are TGCGCCAGCAGCATGGGACTAGCGGTAGGGACCCAGTACTTC. It codes for CASSMGLAVGTQYF.

A word on this clone: Other DNA sequences in this sample translate to the same CDR3. The chain has TRBV30 and TRBJ2-7; 9 bases agree with TRBD1. This CDR3 is built from 13 residues. With V trimmed by 2 bases and J by 3 bases, 2 bases remained unmatched. Germline loops: CDR1 GTSNPN, CDR2 SVGIG (reference sequence). The CDR3 sequence is CAWSPGQGYEQYF. CDR3 DNA sequence: TGTGCCTGGAGTCCGGGACAGGGCTACGAGCAGTACTTC.

In this sample, this clone turned up once. The gene calls are TRBV5-5 and TRBJ2-2; D not resolved. Germline V lookup: CDR1 SGHKS, CDR2 YYEKEE (reference sequence). CDR3 size: 14 residues. The V and J ends lost 0 bases and 7 bases respectively, with 10 bases between them. Written as DNA, the CDR3 is TGTGCCAGCAGCTTGGCCCCACCCCGCGGGGAGCTGTTTTTT. Translating it yields CASSLAPPRGELFF.

The gene calls are TRBV7-2 and TRBJ2-1; 9 bases align to TRBD2. The length of the CDR3 is 17 residues. The V gene end was trimmed by 5 bases and the J gene end by 0 bases; junction bases not matched to a gene: 8. Germline V lookup: CDR1 SGHTA, CDR2 FQGNSA. The chain's CDR3 is CASSLRLAVLSYNEQFF. CDR3 sequence (DNA): TGTGCCAGCAGCCTCAGACTAGCGGTCCTCTCCTACAATGAGCAGTTCTTC.

The V gene is TRBV30, the J gene TRBJ2-7, with TRBD2 identical over 8 bases. Germline trimming cut 4 bases from V and 2 bases from J; bases unmatched to any gene: 10. Germline V CDR1 and CDR2: GTSNPN, SVGIG (reference sequence). CDR3 length: 15 residues. The CDR3 DNA is TGTGCCTGGACCTCCCAGAGGGGACTAGCCTACGAGCAGTACTTC. As protein: CAWTSQRGLAYEQYF.

V and J are TRBV29-1 and TRBJ2-2; D gene uncertain. V gave up 3 bases and J gave up 3 bases, with 8 bases separating them. Germline CDR1 reads SQVTM; CDR2 reads ANQGSEA. The CDR3 loop spans 13 amino acids. CDR3 loop: CSVDGGHTGELFF. DNA of the CDR3: TGCAGCGTTGATGGCGGTCACACCGGGGAGCTGTTTTTT.

This chain joins TRBV6-1 and TRBJ2-7; TRBD2 aligns across 7 bases. The germline V gene has CDR1 MNHNS and CDR2 SASEGT. J lost 5 bases, V lost 3 bases, and 10 bases had no gene match. The CDR3 has 15 residues. In nucleotides, the CDR3 is TGTGCCAGCAGTGATCGGAGACTAGCTGGCAACGAGCAGTACTTC. It specifies CASSDRRLAGNEQYF.

V and J are TRBV18 and TRBJ1-4, with 8 nucleotides matching TRBD1. The CDR3 has 14 residues. Germline assignment: CDR1 KGHSH and CDR2 LQKENI. Trimming removed 4 bases from V and 7 bases from J; junction bases left unmatched: 5. CDR3 coding DNA: TGTGCCAGCTCACTGGACAGGGTTAGTGAAAAACTGTTTTTT. It codes for CASSLDRVSEKLFF.

To note about this clone: A much larger clone differs from this one at a single base, so this may be a read error. The sample contains more than one DNA sequence encoding this CDR3. The chain recombines TRBV28 with TRBJ2-7; possible D gene TRBD1, 6 bases. CDR3 length equals 13 residues. Looked up from germline, CDR1 is MDHEN and CDR2 is SYDVKM. Trimming pared 5 bases from V and 1 base from J, leaving 9 bases between. This CDR3 reads CASSPGQSYEQYF. In DNA, the CDR3 is TGTGCCAGCAGTCCCGGACAGTCCTACGAGCAGTACTTC.

This clone showed up just once. The rearrangement links TRBV7-3 to TRBJ2-3, with 7 bases identical to TRBD2. V lost 3 bases and J lost 0; bases outside the gene matches: 3. The CDR3 consists of 15 residues. CDR1 and CDR2 from the germline V gene are SGHTA and FQGTGA. CDR3 nucleotides: TGTGCCAGCAGCTTCAGCGGGGTGAGCACAGATACGCAGTATTTT. The encoded protein is CASSFSGVSTDTQYF. The full variable domain, its missing parts supplied by reference TRBV7-3 and TRBJ2-3, is GAGVSQTPSNKVTEKGKYVELRCDPISGHTALYWYRQSLGQGPEFLIYFQGTGAADDSGLPNDRFFAVRPEGSVSTLKIQRTERGDSAVYLCASSFSGVSTDTQYFGPGTRLTVL.

This clone was counted once. The genes are TRBV6-1 and TRBJ1-3, with D tentatively TRBD1 (5 bases). V was pared by 2 bases and J by 4 bases, with 18 bases between. The germline gives CDR1 MNHNS, CDR2 SASEGT. The CDR3 sequence is 17 residues long. In nucleotides, the CDR3 is TGTGCCAGCAGTGAACGAGGGTCGGGGGGACTAGGAAACACCATATATTTT. Translation: CASSERGSGGLGNTIYF.

The genes are TRBV6-5 and TRBJ1-1; the D is unclear. The CDR3 is made up of 14 amino acids. Germline assignment: CDR1 MNHEY and CDR2 SVGAGI. V lost 8 bases to trimming and J lost 5 bases, with 18 bases between them. The CDR3 coding sequence is TGTGCCAGCCAGTTAGGAGGGCAGACGACTGAAGCTTTCTTT. It yields the protein CASQLGGQTTEAFF.